Listed below are T cell receptor beta chains from one sample, sequenced in a study of cytotoxic CD8 clonotypes in ibrutinib-treated CLL. Only in-frame clones appear in the TCRdb table, and some are missing; sequencing was by immunoSEQ multiplex PCR. The sample records 35,000 to 50,000 clones, just over 70% being singletons. The source was PBMCs, collected at disease progression, from a patient treated with ibrutinib. Source of these receptors: a human donor with chronic lymphocytic leukemia. The CDR3 runs from the conserved cysteine through the conserved F or W. Fields, in order: J gene, clone size, D gene, V gene, CDR3 protein, CDR3 DNA. A D gene is named only where the DNA matches it firmly. The size field is filled for only some rows; it gives once, few, many or a size class.

J: TRBJ2-1
size: NA
D: NA
V: TRBV7-9
CDR3: CASRRQDGSSSYNEQFF
DNA: TGTGCCAGCAGACGTCAGGACGGATCCAGCTCCTACAATGAGCAGTTCTTC

J: TRBJ2-4
size: NA
D: TRBD1
V: TRBV19
CDR3: CASTSTGSTLVAKNIQYF
DNA: TGTGCCAGTACCTCGACAGGGTCGACCCTCGTAGCCAAAAACATTCAGTACTTC

J: TRBJ2-5
size: NA
D: NA
V: TRBV11-1
CDR3: CASSFSDGEKTQYF
DNA: TGTGCCAGCAGCTTCTCTGATGGGGAGAAGACCCAGTACTTC

J: TRBJ2-7
size: NA
D: NA
V: TRBV7-6
CDR3: CASSPPGDYEQYF
DNA: TGTGCCAGCAGCCCTCCGGGGGACTACGAGCAGTACTTC

J: TRBJ2-5
size: NA
D: NA
V: TRBV27
CDR3: CASGLVVGETQYF
DNA: TGTGCCAGCGGGTTAGTAGTCGGAGAGACCCAGTACTTC

J: TRBJ2-1
size: NA
D: TRBD2
V: TRBV6-6
CDR3: CASSYSLGLAGEQFF
DNA: TGTGCCAGCAGTTACTCCCTAGGACTAGCGGGGGAGCAGTTCTTC

J: TRBJ1-1
size: NA
D: TRBD1
V: TRBV6-5
CDR3: CASSFQGVRTEAFF
DNA: TGTGCCAGCAGTTTTCAGGGGGTGAGAACTGAAGCTTTCTTT

J: TRBJ1-4
size: NA
D: NA
V: TRBV25-1
CDR3: CASTEQGTNEKLFF
DNA: TGTGCCAGCACGGAACAGGGTACTAATGAAAAACTGTTTTTT

J: TRBJ2-5
size: NA
D: TRBD2
V: TRBV5-1
CDR3: CASSFGIAGGGETQYF
DNA: TGCGCCAGCAGCTTTGGGATCGCGGGGGGCGGCGAGACCCAGTACTTC

J: TRBJ1-1
size: few
D: TRBD1
V: TRBV6-6
CDR3: CASSSGTVEAFF
DNA: TGTGCCAGCAGCTCCGGGACAGTCGAAGCTTTCTTT

J: TRBJ2-1
size: NA
D: TRBD1
V: TRBV27
CDR3: CASSPPLDRLSGEQFF
DNA: TGTGCCAGCAGTCCTCCCTTGGACAGGCTCTCGGGTGAGCAGTTCTTC

J: TRBJ1-6
size: few
D: TRBD1
V: TRBV6-5
CDR3: CASSVDRPYNSPLHF
DNA: TGTGCCAGCAGTGTGGACAGGCCTTATAATTCACCCCTCCACTTT

J: TRBJ1-4
size: NA
D: TRBD1
V: TRBV4-1
CDR3: CASSHAPGQGDEKLFF
DNA: TGCGCCAGCAGCCACGCCCCGGGACAGGGGGATGAAAAACTGTTTTTT

J: TRBJ2-7
size: NA
D: TRBD1
V: TRBV15
CDR3: CATSVGQGAVGQYF
DNA: TGTGCCACCAGCGTCGGACAGGGGGCTGTTGGGCAGTACTTC

J: TRBJ2-5
size: NA
D: NA
V: TRBV10-3
CDR3: CAISGFGETQYF
DNA: TGTGCCATATCAGGGTTCGGAGAGACCCAGTACTTC

J: TRBJ1-4
size: NA
D: NA
V: TRBV19
CDR3: CASSTPGSGEKLFF
DNA: TGTGCCAGTAGTACTCCAGGGAGTGGGGAAAAACTGTTTTTT

J: TRBJ2-5
size: NA
D: NA
V: TRBV14
CDR3: CASSQVMGGETQYF
DNA: TGTGCCAGCAGCCAAGTTATGGGGGGAGAGACCCAGTACTTC

J: TRBJ1-4
size: NA
D: NA
V: TRBV6-1
CDR3: CASRWNRRNEKLFF
DNA: TGTGCCAGCAGATGGAATAGGAGGAATGAAAAACTGTTTTTT

J: TRBJ2-3
size: NA
D: TRBD2
V: TRBV9
CDR3: CASSVGGSGATDTQYF
DNA: TGTGCCAGCAGCGTAGGGGGCAGCGGGGCAACAGATACGCAGTATTTT

J: TRBJ2-3
size: NA
D: NA
V: TRBV19
CDR3: CASRRTVGSDTQYF
DNA: TGTGCCAGTAGGCGGACAGTGGGATCTGATACGCAGTATTTT

J: TRBJ1-6
size: NA
D: NA
V: TRBV19
CDR3: CASQQGHNSPLHF
DNA: TGTGCCAGTCAACAGGGACATAATTCACCCCTCCACTTT

J: TRBJ1-1
size: NA
D: TRBD1
V: TRBV5-4
CDR3: CASSWDSFATEAFF
DNA: TGTGCCAGCAGCTGGGACAGCTTTGCCACTGAAGCTTTCTTT

J: TRBJ2-5
size: NA
D: NA
V: TRBV7-7
CDR3: CASSLRGAIQETQYF
DNA: TGTGCTAGCAGCTTACGGGGGGCTATTCAAGAGACCCAGTACTTC

J: TRBJ2-1
size: NA
D: TRBD2
V: TRBV5-6
CDR3: CASSFGLAGYNEQFF
DNA: TGTGCCAGCAGCTTTGGGCTAGCGGGGTACAATGAGCAGTTCTTC

J: TRBJ2-4
size: NA
D: NA
V: TRBV27
CDR3: CASSLSDNSGDIQYF
DNA: TGTGCCAGCAGTTTATCGGATAACAGTGGGGACATTCAGTACTTC

J: TRBJ1-2
size: NA
D: NA
V: TRBV19
CDR3: CASSIKNVGYGYTF
DNA: TGTGCCAGTAGTATTAAAAACGTAGGCTATGGCTACACCTTC

J: TRBJ1-1
size: NA
D: TRBD1
V: TRBV20-1
CDR3: CSAPDRAEAFF
DNA: TGCAGTGCGCCGGACAGGGCTGAAGCTTTCTTT

J: TRBJ2-5
size: NA
D: NA
V: TRBV27
CDR3: CASSLSGETQYF
DNA: TGTGCCAGCAGTTTATCTGGCGAGACCCAGTACTTC

J: TRBJ2-7
size: NA
D: TRBD1
V: TRBV18
CDR3: CASSPGTGYTYEQYF
DNA: TGTGCCAGCTCACCAGGGACAGGCTACACCTACGAGCAGTACTTC

J: TRBJ2-7
size: NA
D: TRBD1
V: TRBV6-6
CDR3: CASSYTFGTGSYEQYF
DNA: TGTGCCAGCAGTTACACCTTTGGGACAGGGTCCTACGAGCAGTACTTC

J: TRBJ2-5
size: NA
D: NA
V: TRBV6-5
CDR3: CASSFSGSTIQETQYF
DNA: TGTGCCAGCAGTTTCTCCGGCAGCACCATCCAAGAGACCCAGTACTTC

J: TRBJ2-1
size: NA
D: TRBD2
V: TRBV19
CDR3: CASSILGLAGNNEQFF
DNA: TGTGCCAGTAGTATCTTGGGGCTAGCGGGGAACAATGAGCAGTTCTTC

J: TRBJ1-4
size: NA
D: NA
V: TRBV28
CDR3: CASSPLVRKSEKLFF
DNA: TGTGCCAGCAGCCCCCTCGTTCGGAAGAGTGAAAAACTGTTTTTT

J: TRBJ1-1
size: NA
D: TRBD1
V: TRBV7-9
CDR3: CASSLTQGAAEAFF
DNA: TGTGCCAGCAGCTTAACGCAGGGGGCGGCTGAAGCTTTCTTT

J: TRBJ1-4
size: medium-sized
D: NA
V: TRBV5-1
CDR3: CASSPAPNEKLFF
DNA: TGCGCCAGCTCCCCGGCCCCTAATGAAAAACTGTTTTTT

J: TRBJ2-1
size: few
D: TRBD2
V: TRBV7-9
CDR3: CAKQPNPPSGEQFF
DNA: TGTGCAAAACAACCTAATCCTCCTAGCGGTGAGCAGTTCTTC

J: TRBJ1-1
size: NA
D: NA
V: TRBV27
CDR3: CASSPLGSYTEAFF
DNA: TGTGCCAGCAGCCCTCTCGGGAGCTACACTGAAGCTTTCTTT

J: TRBJ2-3
size: NA
D: TRBD1
V: TRBV30
CDR3: CAWSQGGGDTQYF
DNA: TGTGCCTGGTCACAGGGGGGTGGCGATACGCAGTATTTT

J: TRBJ2-7
size: NA
D: TRBD1
V: TRBV6-1
CDR3: CATTKRDSLYEQYF
DNA: TGTGCCACCACGAAAAGGGACAGCCTTTACGAGCAGTACTTC

J: TRBJ2-7
size: NA
D: NA
V: TRBV4-1
CDR3: CASRAGSEQYF
DNA: TGCGCCAGCAGGGCGGGATCTGAGCAGTACTTC

J: TRBJ2-5
size: NA
D: NA
V: TRBV5-1
CDR3: CASSNVQETQYF
DNA: TGCGCCAGCAGTAACGTCCAAGAGACCCAGTACTTC

J: TRBJ2-7
size: NA
D: NA
V: TRBV11-2
CDR3: CASSSLVLGEQYF
DNA: TGTGCCAGCAGCTCCCTGGTCCTAGGCGAGCAGTACTTC

J: TRBJ2-3
size: NA
D: NA
V: TRBV9
CDR3: CASSVEGGTSTDTQYF
DNA: TGTGCCAGCAGCGTAGAGGGCGGGACTAGCACAGATACGCAGTATTTT

J: TRBJ1-1
size: NA
D: NA
V: TRBV5-4
CDR3: CASTGSSEAFF
DNA: TGTGCCAGCACGGGTAGTTCTGAAGCTTTCTTT

J: TRBJ2-7
size: NA
D: NA
V: TRBV25-1
CDR3: CASSLKSAGYHEQYF
DNA: TGTGCCAGCAGCCTGAAGTCGGCAGGGTACCACGAGCAGTACTTC

J: TRBJ1-5
size: NA
D: NA
V: TRBV28
CDR3: CASSSGGGRGQPQHF
DNA: TGTGCCAGCAGTTCGGGCGGGGGGCGAGGGCAGCCCCAGCATTTT

J: TRBJ1-2
size: once
D: NA
V: TRBV4-2
CDR3: CASSQEAASSTAFFYGYTF
DNA: TGTGCCAGCAGCCAAGAAGCCGCCAGTAGTACAGCCTTCTTCTATGGCTACACCTTC

J: TRBJ2-5
size: few
D: TRBD1
V: TRBV7-3
CDR3: CASSLNGGQQETQYF
DNA: TGTGCCAGCAGCTTAAATGGGGGACAGCAAGAGACCCAGTACTTC

J: TRBJ2-1
size: NA
D: NA
V: TRBV7-2
CDR3: CASSSSYQNEQFF
DNA: TGTGCCAGCAGCTCTTCCTATCAGAATGAGCAGTTCTTC

J: TRBJ1-1
size: medium-sized
D: NA
V: TRBV13
CDR3: CASSHRGTNTEAFF
DNA: TGTGCCAGCAGTCACCGGGGTACAAACACTGAAGCTTTCTTT

J: TRBJ1-5
size: NA
D: NA
V: TRBV10-3
CDR3: CAISDRGGYQPQHF
DNA: TGTGCCATCAGTGATAGGGGTGGGTATCAGCCCCAGCATTTT

J: TRBJ2-2
size: NA
D: NA
V: TRBV29-1
CDR3: CSVIGRYTGELFF
DNA: TGCAGCGTTATTGGGCGGTACACCGGGGAGCTGTTTTTT

J: TRBJ2-3
size: NA
D: NA
V: TRBV29-1
CDR3: CSVTGTMSLADTQYF
DNA: TGCAGCGTCACCGGGACCATGAGCTTGGCAGATACGCAGTATTTT

J: TRBJ1-1
size: NA
D: NA
V: TRBV18
CDR3: CASSPLGQGNTEAFF
DNA: TGTGCCAGCTCACCACTCGGGCAGGGGAACACTGAAGCTTTCTTT

J: TRBJ1-2
size: few
D: TRBD1
V: TRBV28
CDR3: CASSDAGTGSRGYTF
DNA: TGTGCCAGCAGCGATGCCGGGACAGGGAGTCGGGGCTACACCTTC

J: TRBJ2-1
size: few
D: NA
V: TRBV4-1
CDR3: CASSQDSGTEEQFF
DNA: TGCGCCAGCAGCCAAGATTCGGGGACGGAAGAGCAGTTCTTC

J: TRBJ2-1
size: NA
D: TRBD1
V: TRBV5-1
CDR3: CASTPWDSSYNEQFF
DNA: TGCGCCAGCACCCCGTGGGACAGCTCCTACAATGAGCAGTTCTTC

J: TRBJ2-4
size: few
D: NA
V: TRBV14
CDR3: CASSQVTGGGKNIQYF
DNA: TGTGCCAGCAGCCAAGTGACTGGGGGAGGCAAAAACATTCAGTACTTC

J: TRBJ2-7
size: NA
D: TRBD1
V: TRBV9
CDR3: CASSVSPGQDSYEQYF
DNA: TGTGCCAGCAGCGTAAGCCCGGGACAGGATTCCTACGAGCAGTACTTC